The rows below give T cell receptor beta chains drawn from one sample of a study of beta chain features in type 1 diabetes. Sequencing used immunoSEQ multiplex PCR; TCRdb keeps in-frame clones, though not all of them. The sample records hundreds of thousands of clones, roughly 13% being singletons. Source material: naive CD4+ T cells from blood. These receptors were collected from a man younger than 30 with type 1 diabetes. Both conserved end residues are part of each CDR3. D genes are given only for firm matches. The listing skips clone size in some rows; elsewhere it reads once, few, many or a size class.

size: few; length: 15; V: TRBV28; D: TRBD1; J: TRBJ1-2; CDR3: CASSPRTGLDYGYTF; DNA: TGTGCCAGCAGTCCACGGACAGGGCTAGACTATGGCTACACCTTC
size: -; length: 13; V: TRBV6-5; D: -; J: TRBJ1-1; CDR3: CASRRTRGTEAFF; DNA: TGTGCCAGCAGGCGAACCCGGGGGACTGAAGCTTTCTTT
size: -; length: 13; V: TRBV18; D: -; J: TRBJ2-1; CDR3: CASSPPSDFEQFF; DNA: TGTGCCAGCTCACCACCTAGCGATTTCGAGCAGTTCTTC
size: -; length: 11; V: TRBV6-1; D: -; J: TRBJ2-7; CDR3: CASSPLYEQYF; DNA: TGTGCCAGCAGCCCCTTATACGAGCAGTACTTC
size: few; length: 14; V: TRBV5-4; D: -; J: TRBJ2-1; CDR3: CASSSPIDSHEQFF; DNA: TGTGCCAGCAGCTCACCTATCGATAGCCATGAGCAGTTCTTC
size: few; length: 12; V: TRBV6-6; D: -; J: TRBJ2-7; CDR3: CASSYAPNEQYF; DNA: TGTGCCAGCAGTTACGCACCTAACGAGCAGTACTTC
size: few; length: 15; V: TRBV2; D: -; J: TRBJ1-2; CDR3: CASSEGADSFDGYTF; DNA: TGTGCCAGCAGTGAAGGGGCAGACTCCTTTGATGGCTACACCTTC
size: -; length: 16; V: TRBV5-1; D: -; J: TRBJ1-5; CDR3: CASSLAGDLSNQPQHF; DNA: TGCGCCAGCAGCTTGGCAGGGGATCTTAGCAATCAGCCCCAGCATTTT
size: -; length: 15; V: TRBV7-7; D: -; J: TRBJ2-2; CDR3: CASSLGTPNTGELFF; DNA: TGTGCTAGCAGCTTAGGGACGCCGAACACCGGGGAGCTGTTTTTT
size: -; length: 14; V: TRBV2; D: -; J: TRBJ2-7; CDR3: CASSPNKESYEQYF; DNA: TGTGCCAGCAGTCCCAACAAGGAATCCTACGAGCAGTACTTC
size: -; length: 16; V: TRBV30; D: TRBD1; J: TRBJ1-1; CDR3: CAWSASRTGEGTEAFF; DNA: TGTGCCTGGAGTGCGTCAAGGACAGGGGAAGGGACTGAAGCTTTCTTT
size: many; length: 13; V: TRBV30; D: -; J: TRBJ2-5; CDR3: CAWSFAEWETQYF; DNA: TGTGCCTGGAGTTTCGCGGAATGGGAGACCCAGTACTTC
size: few; length: 16; V: TRBV5-6; D: TRBD1; J: TRBJ2-1; CDR3: CASSETGTVSYNEQFF; DNA: TGTGCCAGCAGCGAAACCGGGACAGTCTCCTACAATGAGCAGTTCTTC
size: few; length: 12; V: TRBV28; D: TRBD1; J: TRBJ2-7; CDR3: CASSPQGYEQYF; DNA: TGTGCCAGCAGCCCACAGGGGTACGAGCAGTACTTC
size: -; length: 18; V: TRBV4-1; D: -; J: TRBJ1-2; CDR3: CASSQDIPRFGAFYGYTF; DNA: TGCGCCAGCAGCCAAGATATCCCTAGATTCGGGGCGTTCTATGGCTACACCTTC
size: few; length: 13; V: TRBV13; D: -; J: TRBJ1-1; CDR3: CASSPTEGTEAFF; DNA: TGTGCCAGCAGCCCCACGGAGGGCACTGAAGCTTTCTTT
size: few; length: 14; V: TRBV29-1; D: TRBD1; J: TRBJ2-2; CDR3: CSVGRTGAAGELFF; DNA: TGCAGCGTTGGTCGGACAGGGGCCGCCGGGGAGCTGTTTTTT
size: few; length: 11; V: TRBV30; D: -; J: TRBJ2-7; CDR3: CAWSVHSEQYF; DNA: TGTGCCTGGAGTGTACACAGCGAGCAGTACTTC
size: few; length: 16; V: TRBV9; D: -; J: TRBJ2-3; CDR3: CASSVVRTGHTDTQYF; DNA: TGTGCCAGCAGCGTAGTTCGTACGGGGCACACAGATACGCAGTATTTT
size: few; length: 15; V: TRBV19; D: -; J: TRBJ2-5; CDR3: CASSIGAGHQETQYF; DNA: TGTGCCAGTAGTATCGGTGCGGGACACCAAGAGACCCAGTACTTC
size: -; length: 15; V: TRBV18; D: TRBD1; J: TRBJ1-2; CDR3: CASSLGTVQNYGYTF; DNA: TGTGCCAGCTCACTTGGGACAGTCCAGAACTATGGCTACACCTTC
size: -; length: 13; V: TRBV5-1; D: -; J: TRBJ2-1; CDR3: CASSLGSYNEQFF; DNA: TGCGCCAGCAGCTTGGGGTCCTACAATGAGCAGTTCTTC
size: -; length: 15; V: TRBV4-1; D: -; J: TRBJ1-1; CDR3: CASSQGHGSNTEAFF; DNA: TGCGCCAGCAGCCAGGGCCATGGGTCGAACACTGAAGCTTTCTTT
size: few; length: 13; V: TRBV15; D: -; J: TRBJ2-7; CDR3: CATSRDVSTGSYF; DNA: TGTGCCACCAGCAGAGATGTGTCCACCGGCTCGTACTTC
size: few; length: 18; V: TRBV9; D: -; J: TRBJ2-2; CDR3: CASSVGPGHQRGTGELFF; DNA: TGTGCCAGCAGCGTAGGCCCGGGACACCAAAGGGGCACCGGGGAGCTGTTTTTT
size: few; length: 14; V: TRBV30; D: -; J: TRBJ2-2; CDR3: CAWSVRGGPGELFF; DNA: TGTGCCTGGAGTGTACGGGGCGGCCCCGGGGAGCTGTTTTTT